This T cell receptor (beta chain) was identified during a study of blood T cell repertoires in COVID-19. At the level of the study: The United States, Italy and Spain were the sources of the acute and convalescent COVID-19 samples. From T cells, B-cell-depleted T cells, or PBMCs came the material, which was cDNA or gDNA.

The data were produced by immunoSEQ multiplex PCR, yet TCRdb's version contains in-frame clones alone and is incomplete. The repertoire holds 200,000 to 250,000 clones, with nearly 85% as singletons. Germline V gives CDR1 MNHEY, CDR2 SMNVEV (reference sequence). V lost 10 bases, J lost 3 bases, and 18 bases stayed unmatched. CDR3 length: 18 amino acids. This sequence originates from a woman aged 25 to 39 with COVID-19, enrolled during active disease. Sequencing was carried out using peripheral blood. The chain joins TRBV27 to TRBJ2-1, with 10 bases fitting TRBD2. CDR3 protein: CATHLRGSGRFSYNEQFF. As DNA, the CDR3 is TGTGCCACCCACCTCAGGGGTAGCGGGAGGTTTAGCTACAATGAGCAGTTCTTC.